The entry below gives a single TCR beta chain sequence along with its context. Stimulators, some 200,000 irradiated and violet-dye-labeled cells, were plated with some 200,000 CFSE-labeled responder cells. This record belongs to a study of graft-versus-host responses after intestinal transplantation. Study-wide background: All of the recipients had induction that used anti-thymocyte globulin, then tacrolimus and steroids for around three years.

Libraries were prepared by immunoSEQ multiplex PCR; TCRdb keeps only in-frame clonotypes and omits some of them. The sample includes 20,000 to 25,000 clones, approximately 33% of them seen just once. The V gene end was trimmed by 0 bases and the J gene end by 7 bases; junction bases not matched to a gene: 12. The V gene's germline CDR1 is SGHDT and CDR2 YYEEEE. This CDR3 is 17 amino acids long. Broader study findings: HvG clone declines early post-transplant were associated with peak circulating GvH levels.

The chain is built from TRBV5-6 and TRBJ2-3; 9 bases are a match to TRBD2. The TCR was taken from a human patient who received an intestinal transplant. The specimen was alloreactive CD8+ T cells from a mixed lymphocyte reaction culture, collected before intestinal transplant. The sample's subset: CFSE-low proliferating T cells sorted from roughly 6-day pre-transplant mixed lymphocyte reaction (GvH or HvG direction). This CDR3 reads CASSLGSSGAAIYTQYF. DNA of the CDR3: TGTGCCAGCAGCTTGGGGTCTAGCGGGGCCGCCATTTATACGCAGTATTTT.